A single sample is the source of the 2 T cell receptor beta chains below, sequenced in a study of response to subunit inactivated influenza vaccine. TCRdb passed the RT-PCR reads through MiXCR, listing each CDR3 protein once. Of over 750,000 distinct CDR3 sequences listed, 21% are singletons. The source was PBMCs from blood, collected roughly 5 days after vaccination. These receptors were collected from a man aged 50-60 years who received an inactivated influenza vaccine.

This clonotype was found many times. V is TRBV20-1 and J is TRBJ2-7, with D possibly matching TRBD1 (6 bases). Trimming removed 2 bases from V and 6 bases from J, with 17 bases in between. The germline gives CDR1 DFQATT, CDR2 SNEGSKA (reference sequence). This CDR3 has 14 amino acids. The CDR3 nucleotides are TGCAGTGCTAGACCTTACAGGGAAATCACCGAGCAGTACTTC. It codes for CSARPYREITEQYF.

In this sample, this clonotype turned up once. The CDR3, as DNA: TGTACCCGCAGTTTTTGGGACTGGACAGGGGGCGATCAGCCCCAGCATTTT. It yields the protein CTRSFWDWTGGDQPQHF. This chain uses TRBV28 with TRBJ1-5; 11 positions match TRBD1. The germline V gene has CDR1 MDHEN and CDR2 SYDVKM. This CDR3 contains 17 residues.